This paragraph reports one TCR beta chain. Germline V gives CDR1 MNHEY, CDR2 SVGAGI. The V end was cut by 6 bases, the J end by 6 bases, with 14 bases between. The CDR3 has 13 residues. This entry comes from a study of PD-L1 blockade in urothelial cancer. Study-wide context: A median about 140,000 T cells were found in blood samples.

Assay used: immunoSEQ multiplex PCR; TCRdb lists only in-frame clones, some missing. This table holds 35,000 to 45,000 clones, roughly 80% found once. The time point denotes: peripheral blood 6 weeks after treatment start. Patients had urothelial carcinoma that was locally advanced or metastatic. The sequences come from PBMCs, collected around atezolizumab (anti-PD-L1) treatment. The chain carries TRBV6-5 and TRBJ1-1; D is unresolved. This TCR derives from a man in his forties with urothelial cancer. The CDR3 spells CASRPSGSPEAFF. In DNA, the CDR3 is TGTGCCAGCAGACCCTCCGGGTCGCCTGAAGCTTTCTTT.